Below are 27 T cell receptor beta chains sequenced from a single sample in a study of metastatic and nonmetastatic thyroid tumors. MiXCR re-clonotyped the PCR reads for TCRdb. The table has just over 20,000 clones, roughly an eighth seen once; the top ten hold approximately 6.2%. There were no patients who had received any treatment before thyroid surgery. Sample: blood. The source of these receptors is a male donor with papillary thyroid cancer or a benign thyroid nodule (not recorded which). Some clones in this sample may be carry-over from other donors' samples.

This clone was observed at least ten times. The chain employs TRBV5-4 and TRBJ2-7, with unresolved D. Germline CDR1 and CDR2: SGHNT and YYREEE (reference sequence). V lost 3 bases and J 3 bases, leaving 7 bases between the germline ends. There are 12 residues in the CDR3. The CDR3 is CASSSGLYEQYF. CDR3 nucleotide sequence: TGTGCCAGCAGCTCGGGCCTCTACGAGCAGTACTTC.

At least ten counts were recorded for this clone. V and J are TRBV7-9 and TRBJ2-2, with TRBD1 matching over 8 bases. Germline V gene data show CDR1 as SEHNR and CDR2 as FQNEAQ (reference sequence). V was pared by 8 bases and J by 8 bases, with 7 bases of the junction left unmatched. The CDR3 is 13 residues long. CDR3 sequence reads: CASRGQGEGELFF. CDR3 sequence (DNA): TGTGCCAGCCGTGGACAGGGAGAGGGGGAGCTGTTTTTT.

This clone was seen at least ten times. The chain is built from TRBV5-1 and TRBJ2-7; D might be TRBD1 or TRBD2, each matching 6 bases. Germline V gene data show CDR1 as SGHRS and CDR2 as YFSETQ. This CDR3 has 16 residues. The V and J ends lost 1 base and 4 bases respectively, with 18 bases between them. CDR3 in DNA: TGCGCCAGCAGCTTGATACCGGGGGCCCTGATATACGAGCAGTACTTC. This sequence encodes CASSLIPGALIYEQYF.

A remark on this clone: At one boundary the junction diverges from the germline segment, which might be a read error. V and J are TRBV6-2 or TRBV6-3 and TRBJ2-1; TRBD2 might be the D (5 bases). CDR3 length: 18 amino acids. Germline loops: CDR1 MNHEY, CDR2 SVGEGT. Here the CDR3 reads CASNYSTSKLFSYNEQFF. The DNA for the CDR3 is TGTGCCAGCAATTACTCTACTAGTAAGCTTTTCTCGTACAATGAGCAGTTCTTC.

This clone was seen repeatedly, ten times or more. Just one base apart from a much larger clone, this may be a read error. Different DNA sequences within this sample yield the same CDR3. This chain connects TRBV29-1 to TRBJ2-1; no reliable D call. The CDR3 sequence is 13 residues long. Per germline, CDR1 SQVTM and CDR2 ANQGSEA. The chain's CDR3 is CSTTWGLYNEQFF. CDR3 bases: TGCAGCACGACGTGGGGTTTATACAATGAGCAATTCTTC.

This clone was observed many times. The sample has other DNA sequences that encode this CDR3 too. The V and J genes are TRBV20-1 and TRBJ2-4, with D possibly TRBD1 on 6 matching bases. Germline assignment: CDR1 DFQATT and CDR2 SNEGSKA (reference sequence). The CDR3 spans 15 residues. The CDR3, as DNA: TGCAGCGCCAAAGGACAGTCGGTCGGCAAAAACATTCAGTACTTC. Translated, it gives CSAKGQSVGKNIQYF.

This clone was found many times. The chain is built from TRBV9 and TRBJ1-1; TRBD1 might be the D (5 bases). Germline V gene sequence: CDR1 SGDLS, CDR2 YYNGEE. V was trimmed by 3 bases and J by 2 bases, leaving 14 bases between them. CDR3 length: 15 residues. The chain's CDR3 is CASSAPGTGNTEAFF. CDR3 sequence (DNA): TGTGCCAGCAGCGCACCCGGGACGGGAAACACTGAAGCTTTCTTT.

This clone was found many times. The chain uses TRBV5-6 and TRBJ2-7; tentative D call: TRBD2 (7 bases). The CDR3 is made up of 15 amino acids. Trimming left V 0 bases short and J 6 bases short, with 16 bases between. In germline, CDR1 is SGHDT, CDR2 YYEEEE. CDR3 bases: TGTGCCAGCAGCTTGGGGACTAGGGGGACGGGCGAGCAGTACTTC. This codes for CASSLGTRGTGEQYF. The full variable domain, its missing parts supplied by reference TRBV5-6 and TRBJ2-7, is DAGVTQSPTHLIKTRGQQVTLRCSPKSGHDTVSWYQQALGQGPQFIFQYYEEEERQRGNFPDRFSGHQFPNYSSELNVNALLLGDSALYLCASSLGTRGTGEQYFGPGTRLTVT.

This clone was recorded many times. The rearrangement uses TRBV6-1 and TRBJ1-3; 8 positions match TRBD1. Germline-derived CDR1 and CDR2 are MNHNS and SASEGT. The CDR3 has 15 amino acids. V was pared by 7 bases and J by 0 bases, with 5 bases of the junction left unmatched. The CDR3 loop is CASKRTGPSGNTIYF. The CDR3 DNA sequence: TGTGCCAGCAAAAGGACAGGGCCCTCTGGAAACACCATATATTTT.

The rearrangement joins TRBV24-1 to TRBJ2-1; 8 nucleotides align to TRBD1. The CDR3 is made up of 15 amino acids. From germline, CDR1 is KGHDR and CDR2 SFDVKD. The trim removed 3 bases at V and 4 bases at J, leaving 4 bases unmatched. DNA of the CDR3: TGTGCCACCAGTGATGGACAGGGTAGTTACAATGAGCAGTTCTTC. This sequence encodes CATSDGQGSYNEQFF.

The chain recombines TRBV6-5 with TRBJ2-7; D remains ambiguous. Trimming removed 1 base from V and 2 bases from J, with 9 bases in between. Germline V CDR1 and CDR2: MNHEY, SVGAGI. The CDR3 length is 14 residues. The CDR3 sequence is CASSYFGGPYEQYF. The CDR3 coding sequence is TGTGCCAGCAGTTACTTTGGCGGACCCTACGAGCAGTACTTC.

This clone ranks as medium-sized. The V and J genes are TRBV19 and TRBJ2-7; TRBD1 matches 10 bases. The junction had 4 bases not matched to a gene; V was cut back by 5 bases and J by 6 bases. Germline CDR1 is LNHDA and CDR2 is SQIVND (reference sequence). This CDR3 region has 13 residues. CDR3 sequence (DNA): TGTGCCAGTAGTGGGACAGGGGTGGGCGAGCAGTACTTC. This codes for CASSGTGVGEQYF.

This clone was seen more than once but under ten times. The chain couples TRBV6-5 to TRBJ1-2, with D hard to call. This CDR3 region has 14 residues. The V gene lost 2 bases and the J gene lost 5 bases, with 12 bases spanning the gap. Per germline, CDR1 MNHEY and CDR2 SVGAGI. The CDR3 is CASSYPRNRYGYTF. For the CDR3, the DNA is TGTGCCAGCAGTTACCCCAGGAACAGATATGGCTACACCTTC.

This clone was observed a handful of times. This could be a read error, since a much larger clone is one nucleotide away. Other DNA sequences in the sample encode the same CDR3. The V and J genes are TRBV5-4 and TRBJ2-5; D unresolved. Looked up from germline, CDR1 is SGHNT and CDR2 is YYREEE (reference sequence). The CDR3 covers 15 residues. CDR3: CASSFGSRQKETQYF. CDR3 coding DNA: TGCGCCAGCAGCTTCGGCTCTCGGCAGAAAGAGACCCAGTACTTC.

This clone came up many times. Other DNA variants within this sample encode the same CDR3. This chain uses TRBV3-1 with TRBJ2-5, with D unclear. V was pared by 2 bases and J by 5 bases, with 6 bases between. CDR1 is LGHDT, CDR2 YNNKEL, per germline (reference sequence). This CDR3 comprises 12 residues. CDR3 DNA sequence: TGTGCCAGCAGCCAATCGCGGGAGACCCAGTACTTC. Its protein is CASSQSRETQYF.

In this sample, this clone turned up many times. CDR3 amino acids: CASSFLGQGPNQPQHF. CDR3 nucleotide sequence: TGTGCCAGCAGTTTTCTGGGACAGGGCCCCAATCAGCCCCAGCATTTT. V gene TRBV28 combines with J gene TRBJ1-5; TRBD1 aligns across 9 bases. The CDR3 extends over 16 amino acids. V lost 3 bases and J lost 3; bases outside the gene matches: 6. Per the germline V gene, CDR1 is MDHEN and CDR2 is SYDVKM.

This clone is classed as medium-sized (0.01 to 0.1%). Other DNA sequences in this sample translate to the same CDR3. The gene calls are TRBV12-3 or TRBV12-4 and TRBJ2-1, with D maybe TRBD2 (6 bases). V was trimmed by 5 bases and J by 9 bases, leaving 23 bases between them. This CDR3 contains 16 residues. The CDR3 region has the DNA TGTGCCAGCAGTCCTAAGGCGGGACTTTCGCTTTTTGAGCAGTTCTTC. Translating gives CASSPKAGLSLFEQFF.

The V call is TRBV19, the J call TRBJ1-5; D might be TRBD1 (5 bases). Trimming cost V 6 bases and J 3 bases, with 18 bases left between them. Germline V gene sequence: CDR1 LNHDA, CDR2 SQIVND (reference sequence). The CDR3 is made up of 16 amino acids. The CDR3: CASSSSDWGNNQPQHF. The CDR3 coding sequence is TGTGCCAGTAGCTCATCTGACTGGGGCAACAATCAGCCCCAGCATTTT.

This clone is medium-sized. The chain recombines TRBV19 with TRBJ2-1, with D possibly called TRBD1 or TRBD2 (5 bases each). CDR3 size: 15 residues. Per germline, CDR1 LNHDA and CDR2 SQIVND (reference sequence). The V end was cut by 5 bases, the J end by 7 bases, with 18 bases between. The CDR3 nucleotides are TGTGCCAGTAGTTCTAAGAGGGGCCCCACAAATGAGCAGTTCTTC. This translates into CASSSKRGPTNEQFF.

In this sample, this clone turned up many times. The V and J genes are TRBV5-1 and TRBJ1-1; perhaps TRBD1 as D (5 bases). The V and J ends lost 4 bases and 4 bases respectively, with 20 bases between them. CDR1 and CDR2 (germline): SGHRS, YFSETQ. CDR3 size: 16 residues. CDR3 coding DNA: TGCGCCAGCAGCCCGGGACGAGGTCTGCTACTCACTGAAGCTTTCTTT. The encoded protein is CASSPGRGLLLTEAFF.

The V and J genes are TRBV7-8 and TRBJ2-7, with TRBD1 identical over 8 bases. From germline, CDR1 is SGHVS and CDR2 FQNEAQ. V lost 4 bases, J lost 6 bases, and 8 bases stayed unmatched. CDR3 length equals 14 residues. This CDR3 reads CASSSQGALGEQYF. Written as DNA, the CDR3 is TGTGCCAGCAGCTCGCAGGGGGCTCTGGGCGAGCAGTACTTC.

This clone was picked up many times. This rearrangement joins TRBV19 to TRBJ1-1; possibly TRBD1 for D (5 bases). Looked up from germline, CDR1 is LNHDA and CDR2 is SQIVND (reference sequence). The germline V and J ends were trimmed by 7 bases and 2 bases, with 17 bases remaining between them. The CDR3 loop spans 15 amino acids. The CDR3 is CASKGTGGINTEAFF. The CDR3 bases are TGTGCCAGTAAGGGGACGGGGGGGATAAACACTGAAGCTTTCTTT.

Ten or more counts support this clone. The chain couples TRBV29-1 to TRBJ2-1; 11 positions agree with TRBD1. Trimming at V came to 6 bases and at J to 1 base, leaving 5 bases not matched to a gene. CDR1 and CDR2 from the germline V gene are SQVTM and ANQGSEA. CDR3 length: 15 residues. Written as DNA, the CDR3 is TGCAGCGTGGTGGACAGGGGGCGATCCTACAATGAGCAGTTCTTC. Translated, it gives CSVVDRGRSYNEQFF.

The rearrangement joins TRBV19 to TRBJ2-6, with 8 bases fitting TRBD1. V gave up 6 bases and J gave up 4 bases; unmatched junction bases: 14. Germline-derived CDR1 and CDR2 are LNHDA and SQIVND (reference sequence). The CDR3 sequence is 18 residues long. The CDR3 here is CASSSSDRGLPGANVLTF. CDR3 nucleotides: TGTGCCAGTAGCTCATCTGACAGGGGATTGCCGGGGGCCAACGTCCTGACTTTC. The variable domain in full, completed from reference TRBV19 and TRBJ2-6, reads DGGITQSPKYLFRKEGQNVTLSCEQNLNHDAMYWYRQDPGQGLRLIYYSQIVNDFQKGDIAEGYSVSREKKESFPLTVTSAQKNPTAFYLCASSSSDRGLPGANVLTFGAGSRLTVL.

In its sample, this clone was seen many times. The chain recombines TRBV28 with TRBJ2-5, with a possible D match to TRBD1 (5 bases). The V end lost 5 bases, the J end lost 2 bases, and 6 bases lay between the germline ends. From germline, CDR1 is MDHEN and CDR2 SYDVKM. The CDR3 loop spans 12 amino acids. CDR3 region: CASSQGQETQYF. The CDR3 DNA follows: TGTGCCAGCAGTCAGGGTCAAGAGACCCAGTACTTC.

By share of the sample, this clone is medium-sized (0.01 to 0.1%). The chain combines TRBV6-1 with TRBJ2-2, with TRBD2 identical over 12 bases. Per germline, CDR1 MNHNS and CDR2 SASEGT. The CDR3 is made up of 15 amino acids. Trimming removed 7 bases from V and 4 bases from J; junction bases left unmatched: 4. CDR3 nucleotides: TGTGCCAGCACCCTAGCGGGAGGGGCCACCGGGGAGCTGTTTTTT. Encoded protein: CASTLAGGATGELFF.

V gene TRBV6-1 combines with J gene TRBJ2-3, with a weak D call TRBD2 (5 bases). The V and J ends lost 4 bases and 5 bases respectively, with 16 bases between them. Germline V CDR1 and CDR2: MNHNS, SASEGT. The CDR3 contains 15 residues. CDR3 nucleotide sequence: TGTGCCAGCAGTGCTCTAGCCCGACTTGGAGATACGCAGTATTTT. This codes for CASSALARLGDTQYF.